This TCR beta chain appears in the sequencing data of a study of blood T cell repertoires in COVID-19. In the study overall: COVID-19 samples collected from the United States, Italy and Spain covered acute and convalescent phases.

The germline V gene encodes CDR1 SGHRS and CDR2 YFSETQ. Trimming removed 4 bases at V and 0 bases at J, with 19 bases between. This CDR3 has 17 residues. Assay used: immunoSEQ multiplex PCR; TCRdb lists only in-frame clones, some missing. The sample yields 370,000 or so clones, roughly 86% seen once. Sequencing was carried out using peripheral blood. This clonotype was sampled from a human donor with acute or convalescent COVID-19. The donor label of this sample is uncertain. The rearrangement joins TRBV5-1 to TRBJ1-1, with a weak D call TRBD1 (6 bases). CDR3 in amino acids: CASSLNYRVHMNTEAFF. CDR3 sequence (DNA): TGCGCCAGCAGCCTGAACTACAGGGTTCACATGAACACTGAAGCTTTCTTT.